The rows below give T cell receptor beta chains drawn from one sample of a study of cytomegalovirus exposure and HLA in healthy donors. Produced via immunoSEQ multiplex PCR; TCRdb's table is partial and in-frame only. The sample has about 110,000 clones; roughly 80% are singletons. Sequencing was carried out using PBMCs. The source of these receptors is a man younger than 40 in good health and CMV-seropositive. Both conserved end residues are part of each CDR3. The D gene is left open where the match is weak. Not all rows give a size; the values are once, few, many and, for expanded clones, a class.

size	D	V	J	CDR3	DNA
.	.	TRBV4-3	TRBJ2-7	CASSLQGSGAYEQYF	TGCGCCAGCAGCCTACAGGGATCAGGAGCCTACGAGCAGTACTTC
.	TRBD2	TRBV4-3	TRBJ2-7	CASSVGGVGSYEQYF	TGCGCCAGCAGCGTGGGGGGGGTAGGGTCCTACGAGCAGTACTTC
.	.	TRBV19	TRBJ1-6	CASSIAGIPLHF	TGTGCCAGTAGTATCGCAGGCATTCCCCTCCACTTT
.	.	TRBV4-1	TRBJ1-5	CASSSRTSYSNQPQHF	TGCGCCAGCAGCTCGCGGACATCATATAGCAATCAGCCCCAGCATTTT
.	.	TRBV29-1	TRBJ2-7	CSVRDGAYEQYF	TGCAGCGTCCGCGACGGAGCCTACGAGCAGTACTTC
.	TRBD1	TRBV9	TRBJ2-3	CASSVQTGGNTQYF	TGTGCCAGCAGCGTCCAGACAGGGGGGAATACGCAGTATTTT
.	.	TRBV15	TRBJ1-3	CATSRDNGVAGNTIYF	TGTGCCACCAGCAGAGATAACGGAGTTGCTGGAAACACCATATATTTT
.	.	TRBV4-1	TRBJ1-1	CASSHPVRGAMNTEAFF	TGCGCCAGCAGCCACCCGGTTCGGGGGGCCATGAACACTGAAGCTTTCTTT
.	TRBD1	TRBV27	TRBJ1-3	CASSFSGTGFVSGNTIYF	TGTGCCAGCAGTTTCTCCGGGACAGGGTTCGTCTCTGGAAACACCATATATTTT
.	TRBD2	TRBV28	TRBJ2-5	CASSLGTSWRLETQYF	TGTGCCAGCAGTTTAGGGACTAGTTGGAGGTTAGAGACCCAGTACTTC
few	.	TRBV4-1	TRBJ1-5	CASSQEKDNNQPQHF	TGCGCCAGCAGCCAAGAAAAGGACAACAATCAGCCCCAGCATTTT
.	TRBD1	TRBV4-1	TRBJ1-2	CASSQVQGFVPFGYTF	TGCGCCAGCAGCCAAGTACAGGGGTTTGTTCCTTTTGGCTACACCTTC
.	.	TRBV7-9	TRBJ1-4	CASSGRTALNEKLFF	TGTGCCAGCAGCGGGCGGACAGCCCTTAATGAAAAACTGTTTTTT
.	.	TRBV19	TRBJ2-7	CASSILGTFYEQYF	TGTGCCAGTAGTATCCTCGGGACTTTCTACGAGCAGTACTTC
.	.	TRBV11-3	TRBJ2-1	CASSFRPGEQFF	TGTGCCAGCAGCTTCCGCCCAGGGGAGCAGTTCTTC
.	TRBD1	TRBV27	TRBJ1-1	CASSSRTGENTEAFF	TGTGCCAGCAGTTCTCGGACAGGAGAGAACACTGAAGCTTTCTTT
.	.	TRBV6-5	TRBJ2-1	CASRPPDSYRNEQFF	TGTGCCAGCAGACCGCCGGACAGCTATCGCAATGAGCAGTTCTTC
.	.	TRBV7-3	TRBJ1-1	CASSSRGGGTEAFF	TGTGCCAGCAGCTCTCGCGGTGGGGGGACTGAAGCTTTCTTT
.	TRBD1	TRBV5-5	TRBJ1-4	CASSRTGGEVEKLFF	TGTGCCAGCAGCAGGACAGGGGGCGAGGTAGAAAAACTGTTTTTT
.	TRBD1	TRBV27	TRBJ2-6	CASSHRGYGANVLTF	TGTGCCAGCAGTCACAGGGGTTACGGGGCCAACGTCCTGACTTTC
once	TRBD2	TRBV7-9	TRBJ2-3	CASSPGLAGGTSTDTQYF	TGTGCCAGCAGCCCGGGACTAGCGGGGGGTACTAGCACAGATACGCAGTATTTT
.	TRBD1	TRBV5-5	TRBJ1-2	CASSWGQESNYGYTF	TGTGCCAGCAGCTGGGGACAGGAGAGCAACTATGGCTACACCTTC
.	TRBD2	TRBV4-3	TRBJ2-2	CASSQLAGGLLGELFF	TGCGCCAGCAGCCAACTAGCGGGGGGGCTCCTCGGGGAGCTGTTTTTT